This T cell receptor beta chain was recovered during a study of shared clonotypes between healthy human individuals. Study-wide results and limits: It was the non-shared clonotypes that had lower generation probabilities than clonotypes shared by all four donors.

For this clone: The target antigen is unknown.

The CDR3 runs to 15 residues. The V end was cut by 6 bases, the J end by 4 bases, with 18 bases between. Germline V lookup: CDR1 MRHNA, CDR2 SNTAGT. Only Caucasian adults living in Nashville, Tennessee made up the donor group. Deep-level settings were used for running the assay. In the original analysis: Sequence data from immunoSEQ were junction-only and lacked quality scores; consequently, filtering differed. Measured with immunoSEQ multiplex PCR; TCRdb has only the in-frame clones, and not every one. V, J and clone size were drawn from that table, and D and trimming were deduced from the DNA. The data contain about 680,000 clones, about two thirds of them singletons.

Source material: memory CD4+ T cells sorted from blood. Noted subset: CD45RA-negative fraction. This TCR was recovered from a woman aged 25 to 39 in good health. The chain links TRBV6-4 to TRBJ1-2, with TRBD1 as a possible D gene (6 bases). CDR3 nucleotides: TGTGCCAGCAGCCCCGAATGGGGGGCCGGCTATGGCTACACCTTC. Translated, it gives CASSPEWGAGYGYTF.